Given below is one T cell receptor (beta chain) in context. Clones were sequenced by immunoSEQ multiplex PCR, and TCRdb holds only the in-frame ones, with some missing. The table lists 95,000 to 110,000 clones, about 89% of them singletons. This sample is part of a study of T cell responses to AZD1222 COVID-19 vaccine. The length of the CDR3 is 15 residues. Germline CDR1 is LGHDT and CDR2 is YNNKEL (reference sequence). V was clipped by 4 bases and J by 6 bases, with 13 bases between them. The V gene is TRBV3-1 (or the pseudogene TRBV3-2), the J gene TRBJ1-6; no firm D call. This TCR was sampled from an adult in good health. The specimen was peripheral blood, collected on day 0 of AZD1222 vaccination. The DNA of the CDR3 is TGTGCCAGCAGCCCTGAACGGGTTGGTAATTCACCCCTCCACTTT. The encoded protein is CASSPERVGNSPLHF.